The rows below give T cell receptor beta chains drawn from one sample of a study of T-cell reconstitution after alpha-beta-depleted transplantation in children. Using its own MiXCR run on the PCR reads, TCRdb lists one record per CDR3 protein. The sample consists of just over 200,000 distinct CDR3 sequences, 8.4% of them appearing once. The input for sequencing was PBMCs, mostly from graft donor cells, taken 360 days after TCRalphabeta/CD19-depleted stem cell transplant. The receptors shown here come from a male patient aged 2 to 9 who had a stem cell transplant for acute myeloid leukemia, so the T cells may come from the graft donor. Both conserved end residues are part of each CDR3. D genes are given only for firm matches. Size is omitted from some rows. Given values are once, few, many or a class for expanded clones.

many	TRBV12-3/TRBV12-4	.	TRBJ2-6	CASSLQGFSGANVLTF	TGTGCCAGCAGTTTACAGGGGTTCTCTGGGGCCAACGTCCTGACTTTC
many	TRBV12-3/TRBV12-4	.	TRBJ2-3	CASTYLSSTDTQYF	TGTGCCAGCACTTACTTGTCTAGCACAGATACGCAGTATTTT
.	TRBV7-6	.	TRBJ2-3	CASSLGMTATDTQYF	TGTGCCAGCAGCTTAGGGATGACAGCCACAGATACGCAGTATTTT
many	TRBV5-1	.	TRBJ1-2	CASSLVGRGYTF	TGCGCCAGCAGCTTGGTGGGGAGAGGCTACACCTTC
.	TRBV2	.	TRBJ1-1	CASSETRGTEAFF	TGTGCCAGCAGTGAAACCAGAGGCACTGAAGCTTTCTTT
few	TRBV7-7	.	TRBJ2-5	CASSLNPQREETQYF	TGTGCTAGCAGCTTAAATCCGCAGCGGGAAGAGACCCAGTACTTC
few	TRBV5-7	.	TRBJ2-3	CASSLNRSCTDTQYF	TGTGCCAGCAGCTTAAACCGGTCCTGCACAGATACGCAGTATTTT
few	TRBV10-3	TRBD2	TRBJ2-5	CATLAGTGETQYF	TGTGCCACCTTAGCGGGAACTGGGGAGACCCAGTACTTC
.	TRBV5-4	.	TRBJ2-3	CASSLAPTRDTDTQYF	TGTGCCAGCAGCTTGGCGCCAACGAGAGACACAGATACGCAGTATTTT
.	TRBV20-1	TRBD1	TRBJ2-1	CSAMDRGRGNEQFF	TGCAGTGCGATGGACAGGGGGCGTGGTAATGAGCAGTTCTTC
many	TRBV20-1	.	TRBJ1-1	CSARVGLLGEAFF	TGCAGTGCTAGAGTAGGCTTATTGGGAGAAGCTTTCTTT
many	TRBV12-5	TRBD2	TRBJ2-3	CASGSALKAGRSTDTQYF	TGTGCTAGTGGTTCCGCCCTCAAAGCGGGGAGAAGCACAGATACGCAGTATTTT
.	TRBV12-3/TRBV12-4	.	TRBJ2-7	CASSLWAADEQYF	TGTGCCAGCAGTTTATGGGCAGCCGACGAGCAGTACTTC
few	TRBV6-1	.	TRBJ1-5	CASSERHQPQHF	TGTGCCAGCAGTGAGAGGCATCAGCCCCAGCATTTT
many	TRBV4-1	.	TRBJ2-1	CASSQGADSYNEQFF	TGCGCCAGCAGCCAAGGAGCGGACTCCTACAATGAGCAGTTCTTC
.	TRBV19	TRBD2	TRBJ2-1	CASSRLAGVGRNEQFF	TGTGCCAGTAGTCGGCTAGCGGGAGTGGGTCGGAATGAGCAGTTCTTC
many	TRBV5-1	TRBD2	TRBJ2-1	CASSFRRILAGGLYNEQFF	TGCGCCAGCAGCTTCCGGAGGATACTAGCGGGGGGACTCTACAATGAGCAGTTCTTC